Each of the 18 T cell receptor beta chains below was sequenced from the same sample in a study of CD8 T cells in Susac syndrome. After extraction with the RNeasy kit, roughly 0.5 to 1 ug of the RNA was reverse transcribed using random hexamers. Via MiXCR, TCRdb re-called the immunoSEQ multiplex PCR reads, giving one row per CDR3 protein. The sample holds 100,000 to 110,000 distinct CDR3 sequences; nearly 97% are singletons and the top ten take roughly 0.29%. The sample consisted of CD8+ T cells from PBMCs. These receptors were taken from a human donor with Susac syndrome.

V and J are TRBV4-2 and TRBJ2-5, with 9 bases lining up with TRBD1. This CDR3 is built from 15 residues. Trimming removed 5 bases from V and 5 bases from J; junction bases left unmatched: 9. Germline CDR1 and CDR2: LGHNA and YNFKEQ. DNA of the CDR3: TGTGCCAGCAGCTCCCAGGACAGGGGCGGGGAGACCCAGTACTTC. Translating it yields CASSSQDRGGETQYF.

The chain is built from TRBV2 and TRBJ2-3, with TRBD1 identical over 9 bases. This CDR3 region has 15 residues. The ends lost 6 bases at V and 3 bases at J; junction bases unmatched: 7. Germline CDR1 SNHLY, CDR2 FYNNEI. CDR3 protein: CASRRDRVRTDTQYF. For the CDR3, the DNA is TGTGCCAGCAGGAGGGACAGGGTAAGGACAGATACGCAGTATTTT. Looking up the rest from reference TRBV2 and TRBJ2-3 gives the full variable domain: EPEVTQTPSHQVTQMGQEVILRCVPISNHLYFYWYRQILGQKVEFLVSFYNNEISEKSEIFDDQFSVERPDGSNFTLKIRSTKLEDSAMYFCASRRDRVRTDTQYFGPGTRLTVL.

The chain links TRBV9 to TRBJ1-5; TRBD1 is a possible D gene (6 bases). The CDR3 is 14 residues long. Looked up from germline, CDR1 is SGDLS and CDR2 is YYNGEE. V dropped 5 bases and J dropped 9 bases, with 18 bases sitting between them. The CDR3 loop reads CASSEGGSGSPQHF. The CDR3, as DNA: TGTGCCAGCAGTGAGGGGGGGTCCGGGTCGCCCCAGCATTTT.

The gene calls are TRBV29-1 and TRBJ2-2; possibly TRBD1 for D (6 bases). V was clipped by 6 bases and J by 1 base, with 12 bases between them. From germline, CDR1 is SQVTM and CDR2 ANQGSEA. The length of the CDR3 is 14 residues. This chain's CDR3 is CSVGQGQNTGELFF. Here the CDR3 DNA reads TGCAGCGTAGGCCAGGGACAGAACACCGGGGAGCTGTTTTTT.

The J gene is TRBJ2-7, the V gene TRBV2, with unresolved D. Germline V gives CDR1 SNHLY, CDR2 FYNNEI. V was trimmed by 0 bases and J by 2 bases, leaving 5 bases between them. The CDR3 totals 13 residues. CDR3 residues: CASSEAGTYEQYF. The CDR3 coding sequence is TGTGCCAGCAGTGAAGCTGGAACCTACGAGCAGTACTTC.

The rearrangement uses TRBV6-4 and TRBJ2-6; TRBD1 or TRBD2 may be the D gene (5 bases each). Germline CDR1 is MRHNA and CDR2 is SNTAGT. V shed 2 bases and J shed 2 bases, with 7 bases lying between them. This CDR3 region has 15 residues. The CDR3, as DNA: TGTGCCAGCAGTGACGAGGGGACTGGGGCCAACGTCCTGACTTTC. It codes for CASSDEGTGANVLTF.

The chain employs TRBV29-1 and TRBJ2-1; TRBD1 matches 8 bases. The V gene end was trimmed by 6 bases and the J gene end by 0 bases; junction bases not matched to a gene: 4. In germline, CDR1 is SQVTM, CDR2 ANQGSEA. The CDR3 has 14 residues. CDR3 amino acids: CSVQGASSYNEQFF. The CDR3, as DNA: TGCAGCGTCCAGGGGGCCAGCTCCTACAATGAGCAGTTCTTC.

The V gene is TRBV5-1, the J gene TRBJ1-2, with D unclear. From germline, CDR1 is SGHRS and CDR2 YFSETQ. This CDR3 has 14 amino acids. V was trimmed by 0 bases and J by 2 bases, leaving 8 bases between them. The chain's CDR3 is CASSLDVGNYGYTF. The DNA of the CDR3 is TGCGCCAGCAGCTTGGACGTTGGGAACTATGGCTACACCTTC.

This clonotype was observed once. The chain couples TRBV15 to TRBJ2-5; tentatively, D is TRBD2 (5 bases). Trimming shortened V by 1 base and J by 1 base, and 10 bases separated the two germline ends. CDR1 is LNHNV and CDR2 is YYDKDF in the germline V gene (reference sequence). This CDR3 region has 15 residues. The CDR3 protein is CATSRVRSGQETQYF. Written as DNA, the CDR3 is TGTGCCACCAGCAGAGTGAGGAGCGGCCAAGAGACCCAGTACTTC.

The chain joins TRBV27 to TRBJ2-7; no definite D call. The ends were cut back, 10 bases at V and 2 bases at J, with 18 bases in the middle. CDR1 is MNHEY, CDR2 SMNVEV, per germline (reference sequence). The CDR3 runs 14 residues. CDR3 amino acids: CAISEAVLPYEQYF. CDR3 DNA sequence: TGTGCCATTTCAGAGGCCGTGTTACCCTACGAGCAGTACTTC.

This chain uses TRBV7-3 with TRBJ2-3; no firm D call. Per the germline V gene, CDR1 is SGHTA and CDR2 is FQGTGA. CDR3 length: 16 residues. V lost 1 base and J lost 1, with 12 bases in between. CDR3 sequence reads: CASSLSGASRTDTQYF. The CDR3, as DNA: TGTGCCAGCAGCTTAAGCGGCGCTAGTCGCACAGATACGCAGTATTTT.

V usage is TRBV11-2 and J usage is TRBJ1-5; D gene ambiguous. V dropped 0 bases and J dropped 0 bases, with 0 bases sitting between them. The V gene's germline CDR1 is SGHAT and CDR2 FQNNGV. This CDR3 has 13 residues. DNA of the CDR3: TGTGCCAGCAGCTTAGATAGCAATCAGCCCCAGCATTTT. It is translated as CASSLDSNQPQHF.

This rearrangement joins TRBV11-2 to TRBJ2-1, with no clear D. Looked up from germline, CDR1 is SGHAT and CDR2 is FQNNGV. The CDR3 sequence is 11 residues long. V lost 5 bases, J lost 9 bases, and 8 bases lay in between. The CDR3 loop reads CASSRTTEQFF. CDR3 in DNA: TGTGCCAGCAGCCGTACGACTGAGCAGTTCTTC. The full variable domain, rest sourced from reference TRBV11-2 and TRBJ2-1, is EAGVAQSPRYKIIEKRQSVAFWCNPISGHATLYWYQQILGQGPKLLIQFQNNGVVDDSQLPKDRFSAERLKGVDSTLKIQPAKLEDSAVYLCASSRTTEQFFGPGTRLTVL.

The genes are TRBV19 and TRBJ2-1; D may correspond to TRBD1 or TRBD2 (5 bases each). Trimming removed 9 bases at V and 8 bases at J, with 23 bases between. The CDR3 loop spans 15 amino acids. Germline CDR1 LNHDA, CDR2 SQIVND (reference sequence). In DNA form, the CDR3 reads TGTGCCAGCACCATGAGGGCTAGCCCCAGGGATGAGCAGTTCTTC. It specifies CASTMRASPRDEQFF.

The chain couples TRBV20-1 to TRBJ2-1, with a tentative D call TRBD2 (5 bases). The germline gives CDR1 DFQATT, CDR2 SNEGSKA (reference sequence). The CDR3 is 10 amino acids. The ends were cut back, 6 bases at V and 5 bases at J, with 5 bases in the middle. The CDR3, as DNA: TGCAGTGCGACTAACAATGAGCAGTTCTTC. Amino acids: CSATNNEQFF.

The CDR3 spells CASSLWTADNEQFF. The CDR3 DNA is TGCGCCAGCAGCCTGTGGACAGCTGACAATGAGCAGTTCTTC. This rearrangement joins TRBV4-1 to TRBJ2-1, with D perhaps matching TRBD1 (6 bases). This CDR3 contains 14 residues. V was clipped by 4 bases and J by 5 bases, with 12 bases between them. Germline CDR1 MGHRA, CDR2 YSYEKL.

The V call is TRBV7-9, the J call TRBJ2-1; D ambiguous. The V gene lost 6 bases and the J gene lost 10 bases, with 10 bases spanning the gap. The CDR3 has 11 residues. The V gene's germline CDR1 is SEHNR and CDR2 FQNEAQ (reference sequence). The CDR3 here is CASSPAVEQFF. CDR3 sequence (DNA): TGTGCCAGCAGTCCGGCCGTCGAGCAGTTCTTC.

The chain links TRBV3-1 to TRBJ2-1; TRBD1 agrees at 10 bases. From germline, CDR1 is LGHDT and CDR2 YNNKEL (reference sequence). V shed 1 base and J 10 bases; nucleotides not matched to a gene: 7. The CDR3 runs 15 residues. The CDR3 here is CASSQAWTGGKEQFF. The CDR3 nucleotides are TGTGCCAGCAGCCAAGCCTGGACAGGGGGAAAAGAGCAGTTCTTC.